The 28 T cell receptor beta chains below come from one sample, sequenced in a study of blood T cells in healthy people across ages. The second PCR ran about 6 to 12 cycles with a sample-barcoded 5' primer and J-beta primers. Each CDR3 protein gets one entry after TCRdb re-called the 5' RACE reads with MiXCR. The table shows roughly 1,100,000 distinct CDR3 sequences, with 20% to 25% occurring only once. These records were also assigned to another study, of T cells of mothers and their children.

Sequences were obtained from blood. The receptors shown here come from a girl between 2 and 10 years old in good health.

This clonotype was seen a few times. The chain links TRBV3-1 to TRBJ2-3; 12 bases are a match to TRBD2. J gave up 0 bases and V 5 bases, and 6 bases lay outside the gene matches. The germline V gene has CDR1 LGHDT and CDR2 YNNKEL (reference sequence). CDR3 length equals 17 residues. CDR3 in amino acids: CASSGLAGFSSTDTQYF. The CDR3 DNA sequence: TGTGCCAGCAGCGGACTAGCGGGATTCTCTAGCACAGATACGCAGTATTTT.

In its sample, this clonotype was seen a few times. The chain combines TRBV29-1 with TRBJ2-3; D possibly matches TRBD1 or TRBD2 (6 bases each). Looked up from germline, CDR1 is SQVTM and CDR2 is ANQGSEA. Trimming cost V 4 bases and J 2 bases, with 13 bases left between them. This CDR3 has 14 residues. The CDR3 protein is CSVVEGVDTDTQYF. CDR3 sequence (DNA): TGCAGCGTTGTGGAGGGGGTCGACACAGATACGCAGTATTTT.

The rearrangement joins TRBV6-1 to TRBJ1-1; TRBD1 agrees at 12 bases. This CDR3 spans 18 amino acids. V lost 4 bases and J lost 5; bases outside the gene matches: 14. Per the germline V gene, CDR1 is MNHNS and CDR2 is SASEGT. The CDR3 bases are TGTGCCAGCAGTGGCTATTGGGACAGGGGGCGAAGAAGTACTGAAGCTTTCTTT. Protein product: CASSGYWDRGRRSTEAFF.

This clonotype was observed a handful of times. The chain combines TRBV29-1 with TRBJ2-5; D might be TRBD1 or TRBD2, each matching 5 bases. The CDR3 contains 12 residues. Germline assignment: CDR1 SQVTM and CDR2 ANQGSEA. Trimming stripped 5 bases from V and 3 bases from J, with 10 bases between. The CDR3 loop reads CSVRGTEETQYF. CDR3 nucleotide sequence: TGCAGCGTTCGTGGGACCGAAGAGACCCAGTACTTC.

This clonotype was recorded at least ten times. The chain recombines TRBV6-5 with TRBJ2-7, with 7 nucleotides matching TRBD2. The J segment lost 5 bases and the V segment lost 7 bases, leaving 8 bases of the junction unmatched. Germline V gene data show CDR1 as MNHEY and CDR2 as SVGAGI. The CDR3 extends over 13 amino acids. CDR3 bases: TGTGCCAGCATGGGCGGGAGAGTCGACGAGCAGTACTTC. It yields the protein CASMGGRVDEQYF.

The chain recombines TRBV20-1 with TRBJ1-1; a possible D gene is TRBD1 (5 bases). V lost 0 bases, J lost 3 bases, and 14 bases lay in between. This CDR3 contains 15 residues. Germline lookup yields CDR1 DFQATT and CDR2 SNEGSKA (reference sequence). In DNA, the CDR3 is TGCAGTGCTAGAGATTGGGGGAATGAGTACACTGAAGCTTTCTTT. It is translated as CSARDWGNEYTEAFF.

This clonotype was counted a few times. The V gene is TRBV3-1, the J gene TRBJ2-5, with D possibly called TRBD1 or TRBD2 (5 bases each). V was trimmed by 0 bases and J by 0 bases, leaving 8 bases between them. Germline V lookup: CDR1 LGHDT, CDR2 YNNKEL (reference sequence). This CDR3 is built from 15 residues. This CDR3 reads CASSQDEGYQETQYF. The CDR3 nucleotides read TGTGCCAGCAGCCAAGATGAGGGGTACCAAGAGACCCAGTACTTC.

This clonotype was picked up one time. The chain uses TRBV13 and TRBJ2-5; TRBD2 agrees at 12 bases. The J call may be mistaken, given a closer DNA end match to TRBJ2-7. CDR1 PRHDT and CDR2 FYEKMQ come from the germline V gene (reference sequence). The CDR3 length is 15 residues. The CDR3 loop is CASSSLTSGSNEQYF. DNA of the CDR3: TGTGCCAGCAGCTCCTTGACTAGCGGGAGTAACGAGCAGTACTTC.

This clonotype was detected a few times. The V and J genes are TRBV6-2 or TRBV6-3 and TRBJ2-5; possibly TRBD2 for D (6 bases). Germline V lookup: CDR1 MNHEY, CDR2 SVGEGT. Trimming stripped 2 bases from V and 1 base from J, with 20 bases between. The CDR3 is made up of 18 amino acids. The CDR3 DNA is TGTGCCAGCAGTTACCTTTCTGCGCCCGGGGGACGCCAAGAGACCCAGTACTTC. Encoded protein: CASSYLSAPGGRQETQYF.

The V gene is TRBV12-5, the J gene TRBJ1-1, with D maybe TRBD1 (6 bases). Germline V gene data show CDR1 as LGHNT and CDR2 as FRNRAP. V lost 5 bases and J lost 1, with 17 bases in between. This CDR3 has 16 residues. The CDR3 protein is CASGPSRTAGNTEAFF. CDR3 DNA: TGTGCTAGTGGTCCTTCCAGGACAGCGGGGAACACTGAAGCTTTCTTT.

The V and J genes are TRBV7-9 and TRBJ2-5, with 7 bases matching TRBD1. The CDR3 covers 15 residues. Trimming at V came to 5 bases and at J to 4 bases, leaving 10 bases not matched to a gene. CDR1 and CDR2 (germline): SEHNR, FQNEAQ (reference sequence). CDR3 nucleotides: TGTGCCAGCAGCCCTATCCAGGGGGTTGGAGAGACCCAGTACTTC. It encodes CASSPIQGVGETQYF.

On this clonotype: The germline gene is not matched at one end of the junction; a read error may be the cause. This chain connects TRBV9 to TRBJ2-4; D is unresolved. The germline V gene has CDR1 SGDLS and CDR2 YYNGEE. The CDR3 contains 13 residues. CDR3 in amino acids: CASSVDKGIPLHF. As DNA, the CDR3 is TGTGCCAGCAGCGTAGATAAGGGAATTCCCCTCCACTTC.

The sample holds many counts of this clonotype. The chain carries TRBV7-9 and TRBJ1-4, with 7 bases matching TRBD1. Germline trimming cut 5 bases from V and 3 bases from J; bases unmatched to any gene: 6. Germline CDR1 and CDR2: SEHNR and FQNEAQ (reference sequence). The CDR3 runs to 15 residues. The CDR3 is CASSPRQGPNEKLFF. The CDR3 DNA is TGTGCCAGCAGCCCCCGACAGGGCCCTAATGAAAAACTGTTTTTT.

The J gene is TRBJ2-5, the V gene TRBV4-1, with TRBD2 matching 7 bases. With 5 bases clipped from V and 9 bases from J, the junction kept 15 bases outside the gene matches. This CDR3 region has 15 residues. Germline assignment: CDR1 MGHRA and CDR2 YSYEKL. DNA for the CDR3: TGCGCCAGCAGCTTATATGCGGGGGAAGGGGAGGCCCAGTACTTC. It translates to CASSLYAGEGEAQYF.

This clonotype was picked up a small number of times. One end of the junction varies from germline; a read error may be responsible. The chain links TRBV20-1 to TRBJ2-2, with D perhaps matching TRBD1 or TRBD2 (5 bases each). The germline CDR1 and CDR2 sequences are DFQATT and SNEGSKA (reference sequence). The CDR3 length is 13 residues. CDR3 sequence reads: CSAASAGTGELFF. The CDR3 DNA reads as TGCAGTGCTGCCTCCGCCGGGACCGGAGAGCTGTTTTTT.

The chain recombines TRBV27 with TRBJ2-7; 7 nucleotides align to TRBD1. V shed 2 bases and J 3 bases; nucleotides not matched to a gene: 4. The CDR3 is made up of 14 amino acids. CDR1 and CDR2 from the germline V gene are MNHEY and SMNVEV (reference sequence). Here the CDR3 reads CASSLRGQIYEQYF. Here the CDR3 DNA reads TGTGCCAGCAGTTTAAGGGGACAGATCTACGAGCAGTACTTC.

This clonotype was observed a few times. The rearrangement uses TRBV6-6 and TRBJ1-6; 9 nucleotides match TRBD1. CDR1 is MNHNY and CDR2 is SVGAGI in the germline V gene (reference sequence). The junction had 12 bases not matched to a gene; V was cut back by 4 bases and J by 5 bases. The CDR3 extends over 18 amino acids. CDR3 sequence: CASSFTGQGASHNSPLHF. CDR3 sequence (DNA): TGTGCCAGCAGTTTCACGGGACAGGGTGCTAGCCATAATTCACCCCTCCACTTT.

J is TRBJ2-2 and V is TRBV6-4; no clear D. The CDR3 totals 13 residues. V was cut by 2 bases and J by 4 bases, with 5 bases left in between. Germline V CDR1 and CDR2: MRHNA, SNTAGT. CDR3 sequence reads: CASSDTSTGELFF. Written as DNA, the CDR3 is TGTGCCAGCAGTGACACCTCCACCGGGGAGCTGTTTTTT.

The gene calls are TRBV11-1 and TRBJ2-5; 7 bases align to TRBD2. Germline CDR1 is SGHAT and CDR2 is FQDESV (reference sequence). V trimming: 5 bases; J trimming: 5 bases; junction bases outside the gene matches: 8. This CDR3 comprises 14 residues. The CDR3 is CASSEGREGETQYF. CDR3 sequence (DNA): TGTGCCAGCAGCGAAGGGAGGGAAGGGGAGACCCAGTACTTC. Variable domain in full (rest from reference TRBV11-1 and TRBJ2-5): EAEVAQSPRYKITEKSQAVAFWCDPISGHATLYWYRQILGQGPELLVQFQDESVVDDSQLPKDRFSAERLKGVDSTLKIQPAELGDSAMYLCASSEGREGETQYFGPGTRLLVL.

This clonotype was counted between two and nine times. This chain connects TRBV2 to TRBJ1-2, with D perhaps matching TRBD1 (5 bases). The CDR3 consists of 17 residues. The ends were cut back, 6 bases at V and 4 bases at J, with 24 bases in the middle. Germline V gene sequence: CDR1 SNHLY, CDR2 FYNNEI. The CDR3, as DNA: TGTGCCAGCAGACTAAGGGGCGTCGGGGAAAGGAGCTATGGCTACACCTTC. This sequence encodes CASRLRGVGERSYGYTF.

A few counts support this clonotype. The chain employs TRBV27 and TRBJ1-5; TRBD1 matches at 7 bases. The CDR3 is 14 residues long. Germline CDR1 is MNHEY and CDR2 is SMNVEV (reference sequence). Unmatched junction bases numbered 10, after V lost 8 bases and J lost 6 bases. The DNA of the CDR3 is TGTGCCAGCCGCGAAGCAGGGGGGGCTCAGCCCCAGCATTTT. Residues: CASREAGGAQPQHF.

The rearrangement links TRBV20-1 to TRBJ2-7; D uncertain. V was cut by 6 bases and J by 2 bases, with 14 bases left in between. This CDR3 has 13 residues. Germline CDR1 is DFQATT and CDR2 is SNEGSKA (reference sequence). CDR3 DNA sequence: TGCAGTGCCCTGACCCTTTTGCCCTACGAGCAGTACTTC. It translates to CSALTLLPYEQYF.

The chain links TRBV5-4 to TRBJ1-1; a weak D match, TRBD1 (6 bases). Germline loops: CDR1 SGHNT, CDR2 YYREEE (reference sequence). V lost 6 bases to trimming and J lost 1 base, with 13 bases between them. This CDR3 contains 14 residues. The chain's CDR3 is CASTLRGANTEAFF. DNA for the CDR3: TGTGCCAGCACCCTGAGGGGGGCGAACACTGAAGCTTTCTTT. Looking up the rest from reference TRBV5-4 and TRBJ1-1 gives the full variable domain: ETGVTQSPTHLIKTRGQQVTLRCSSQSGHNTVSWYQQALGQGPQFIFQYYREEENGRGNFPPRFSGLQFPNYSSELNVNALELDDSALYLCASTLRGANTEAFFGQGTRLTVV.

This clonotype was seen only a few times. The CDR3 nucleotides are TGCAGCGTGGGGGAGGGACAGAGCACAGATACGCAGTATTTT. Translated: CSVGEGQSTDTQYF. The J gene is TRBJ2-3, the V gene TRBV29-1; D tentatively reads TRBD1 or TRBD2 (7 bases each). This CDR3 is built from 14 residues. CDR1 and CDR2 from the germline V gene are SQVTM and ANQGSEA. The V end lost 6 bases, the J end lost 0 bases, and 13 bases lay between the germline ends.

This clonotype was observed a single time. The rearrangement uses TRBV27 and TRBJ2-2; no firm D call. The V gene lost 2 bases and the J gene lost 0 bases, with 10 bases spanning the gap. From germline, CDR1 is MNHEY and CDR2 SMNVEV (reference sequence). This CDR3 is 16 amino acids long. Written as DNA, the CDR3 is TGTGCCAGCAGTTTAACAGCAGCCGCGAACACCGGGGAGCTGTTTTTT. The encoded protein is CASSLTAAANTGELFF.

The chain links TRBV20-1 to TRBJ2-5; TRBD2 aligns across 9 bases. Germline V gene data show CDR1 as DFQATT and CDR2 as SNEGSKA (reference sequence). Trimming took 5 bases from V and 2 from J; bases not matched to a gene: 6. CDR3 length: 14 amino acids. CDR3 DNA sequence: TGCAGTGCTCCTAAACTAGCGGGTCAAGAGACCCAGTACTTC. Protein: CSAPKLAGQETQYF.

This clonotype was counted only a few times. The gene calls are TRBV11-1 and TRBJ1-1; TRBD1 aligns across 7 bases. CDR3 length: 12 amino acids. Trimming took 1 base from V and 10 from J; bases not matched to a gene: 3. The germline CDR1 and CDR2 sequences are SGHAT and FQDESV (reference sequence). This CDR3 is CASSLEGAGAFF. CDR3 nucleotides: TGTGCCAGCAGCTTAGAGGGGGCCGGAGCTTTCTTT.

This chain uses TRBV12-3 or TRBV12-4 with TRBJ1-1; 10 nucleotides align to TRBD1. The CDR3 extends over 15 amino acids. The ends lost 5 bases at V and 2 bases at J; junction bases unmatched: 5. For the CDR3, the DNA is TGTGCCAGCAGTCCCCGGGACAGGGGAAACACTGAAGCTTTCTTT. This translates into CASSPRDRGNTEAFF.